The 26 T cell receptor beta chains below all came from one sample that was sequenced in a study of blood T cell repertoires in COVID-19. Using immunoSEQ multiplex PCR, the repertoire was profiled, and TCRdb retains in-frame clones only, with some absent. Of 50,000 to 70,000 clones in the sample, about 91% were seen once. Sequencing was done on a sample of peripheral blood. These receptors were taken from a man in his fifties or sixties with acute or convalescent COVID-19.

The chain has TRBV7-6 and TRBJ2-3; the match to TRBD2 covers 12 bases. Germline CDR1 SGHVS, CDR2 FNYEAQ. CDR3 length: 17 residues. Trimming removed 5 bases from V and 0 bases from J; junction bases left unmatched: 6. The CDR3, as DNA: TGTGCCAGCAGCGCAGGACTAGCGGGATCTAGCACAGATACGCAGTATTTT. Protein: CASSAGLAGSSTDTQYF.

Details on this clone: The germline gene is not matched at one end of the junction; a read error may be the cause. J is TRBJ2-3 and V is TRBV7-7; a possible D gene is TRBD2 (6 bases). The CDR3 contains 14 residues. In germline, CDR1 is SSHAT, CDR2 FNYEAQ (reference sequence). The CDR3 nucleotides read TGTGCTAGCAGCTTAGACGGGAGCGGGGATACGCAGTATTTT. Protein product: CASSLDGSGDTQYF.

This sequence joins TRBV7-2 and TRBJ2-7, with D possibly matching TRBD2 (6 bases). In germline, CDR1 is SGHTA, CDR2 FQGNSA. The CDR3 has 14 amino acids. V dropped 5 bases and J dropped 2 bases, with 13 bases sitting between them. The chain's CDR3 is CASSRGFFTYEQYF. The CDR3 nucleotides are TGTGCCAGCAGCCGGGGGTTTTTTACCTACGAGCAGTACTTC.

The rearrangement joins TRBV9 to TRBJ2-7; D is undetermined. From germline, CDR1 is SGDLS and CDR2 YYNGEE. This CDR3 region has 14 residues. V was trimmed by 4 bases and J by 2 bases, leaving 13 bases between them. The CDR3 DNA reads as TGTGCCAGCAGCTCTACGTCTAGTGCCTACGAGCAGTACTTC. Translating gives CASSSTSSAYEQYF.

The chain links TRBV28 to TRBJ2-3; 8 bases align to TRBD2. The CDR3 has 15 amino acids. Germline V lookup: CDR1 MDHEN, CDR2 SYDVKM. The V and J ends lost 6 bases and 4 bases, in that order; junction bases with no gene match: 9. The CDR3 protein is CASSELIAGPDTQYF. The CDR3 DNA reads TGTGCCAGCAGCGAACTCATAGCGGGGCCAGATACGCAGTATTTT.

This clone has just one count. This chain uses TRBV19 with TRBJ2-2; the D gene is possibly TRBD1 (5 bases). Germline V gene sequence: CDR1 LNHDA, CDR2 SQIVND (reference sequence). The CDR3 contains 16 residues. V lost 5 bases, J lost 3 bases, and 16 bases lay in between. CDR3 in DNA: TGTGCCAGTAGTGTTCTTAGCAGGACATACACCGGGGAGCTGTTTTTT. Protein: CASSVLSRTYTGELFF.

The chain is built from TRBV28 and TRBJ1-2, with D maybe TRBD1 (6 bases). This CDR3 region has 12 residues. Trimming shortened V by 4 bases and J by 5 bases, and 8 bases separated the two germline ends. Germline lookup yields CDR1 MDHEN and CDR2 SYDVKM. The DNA for the CDR3 is TGTGCCAGCAGTTCAGGGACATATGGCTACACCTTC. Translation: CASSSGTYGYTF.

This chain links TRBV5-1 with TRBJ1-1; 7 nucleotides line up with TRBD1. V dropped 5 bases and J dropped 6; count of bases not matched to a gene: 4. The germline gives CDR1 SGHRS, CDR2 YFSETQ. The CDR3 has 12 residues. In nucleotides, the CDR3 is TGCGCCAGCAGTCTGACAGGGTCTGAAGCTTTCTTT. Residues: CASSLTGSEAFF. The variable domain in full, with the rest retrieved from reference TRBV5-1 and TRBJ1-1, is KAGVTQTPRYLIKTRGQQVTLSCSPISGHRSVSWYQQTPGQGLQFLFEYFSETQRNKGNFPGRFSGRQFSNSRSEMNVSTLELGDSALYLCASSLTGSEAFFGQGTRLTVV.

A single count supports this clone. CDR3 nucleotide sequence: TGTGCCAGCCTGATGTTTACAGGAAGCTCCTACAATGAGCAGTTCTTC. Translating it yields CASLMFTGSSYNEQFF. The gene calls are TRBV2 and TRBJ2-1; D perhaps matches TRBD1 (5 bases). Trimming stripped 8 bases from V and 0 bases from J, with 17 bases between. This CDR3 is built from 16 residues. CDR1 SNHLY and CDR2 FYNNEI come from the germline V gene.

The chain recombines TRBV7-2 with TRBJ2-3; possible D gene TRBD1, 6 bases. Germline-derived CDR1 and CDR2 are SGHTA and FQGNSA. Trimming pared 6 bases from V and 0 bases from J, leaving 10 bases between. The CDR3 is made up of 14 amino acids. In nucleotides, the CDR3 is TGTGCCAGCAGTCCACAGGGCAGCACAGATACGCAGTATTTT. Its protein product is CASSPQGSTDTQYF.

The chain recombines TRBV6-5 with TRBJ1-5, with a tentative D call TRBD1 (6 bases). CDR3 length equals 13 residues. Germline V gene sequence: CDR1 MNHEY, CDR2 SVGAGI. Between the trimmed V and J ends, which lost 6 bases and 4 bases, there was a span of 10 bases. The DNA of the CDR3 is TGTGCCAGCAGGGGGACACGAAATCAGCCCCAGCATTTT. This sequence encodes CASRGTRNQPQHF.

This clone showed up just once. The CDR3 region has the DNA TGTGCCAGCAGCACTAGCGGGAGTATTTACAATGAGCAGTTCTTC. Translated: CASSTSGSIYNEQFF. The chain joins TRBV7-3 to TRBJ2-1; the match to TRBD2 covers 11 bases. The CDR3 runs to 15 residues. J gave up 4 bases and V 5 bases, and 4 bases lay outside the gene matches. CDR1 SGHTA and CDR2 FQGTGA come from the germline V gene. The complete variable domain, with remaining parts taken from reference TRBV7-3 and TRBJ2-1, reads GAGVSQTPSNKVTEKGKYVELRCDPISGHTALYWYRQSLGQGPEFLIYFQGTGAADDSGLPNDRFFAVRPEGSVSTLKIQRTERGDSAVYLCASSTSGSIYNEQFFGPGTRLTVL.

The V gene is TRBV28, the J gene TRBJ2-5; possible D gene TRBD2, 6 bases. Per the germline V gene, CDR1 is MDHEN and CDR2 is SYDVKM. CDR3 length equals 15 residues. Trimming pared 3 bases from V and 5 bases from J, leaving 16 bases between. CDR3 coding DNA: TGTGCCAGCAGTTTTTCCGGGACTCCTCACGAGACCCAGTACTTC. It translates to CASSFSGTPHETQYF.

This rearrangement joins TRBV5-1 to TRBJ2-1; 10 bases match TRBD2. Germline V CDR1 and CDR2: SGHRS, YFSETQ. This CDR3 region has 14 residues. Trimming took 4 bases from V and 7 from J; bases not matched to a gene: 5. CDR3 loop: CASSPSGSRNEQFF. The CDR3 DNA reads TGCGCCAGCAGCCCTAGCGGGAGTCGGAATGAGCAGTTCTTC.

The chain employs TRBV5-6 and TRBJ2-5, with D perhaps matching TRBD1 (6 bases). CDR1 and CDR2 (germline): SGHDT, YYEEEE. The CDR3 loop spans 16 amino acids. Trimming left V 3 bases short and J 0 bases short, with 15 bases between. The chain's CDR3 is CASSSLDRDYQETQYF. As DNA, the CDR3 is TGTGCCAGCAGCTCCCTGGACAGAGACTACCAAGAGACCCAGTACTTC.

J is TRBJ1-3 and V is TRBV11-2; 8 bases are shared with TRBD1. The V gene's germline CDR1 is SGHAT and CDR2 FQNNGV. The J segment lost 0 bases and the V segment lost 0 bases, leaving 13 bases of the junction unmatched. The CDR3 has 20 amino acids. CDR3 in amino acids: CASSLEGLGRGHLSGNTIYF. The CDR3 bases are TGTGCCAGCAGCTTAGAGGGATTGGGCAGGGGGCATCTCTCTGGAAACACCATATATTTT.

This clone was found once. The chain carries TRBV29-1 and TRBJ2-2; 7 bases are a match to TRBD1. V dropped 7 bases and J dropped 0; count of bases not matched to a gene: 8. This CDR3 is built from 15 residues. Germline lookup yields CDR1 SQVTM and CDR2 ANQGSEA. CDR3 residues: CSAYRGPTNTGELFF. The CDR3 DNA reads TGCAGCGCCTACAGGGGTCCGACGAACACCGGGGAGCTGTTTTTT.

V is TRBV5-1 and J is TRBJ1-2; 10 bases match TRBD1. The CDR3 runs 17 residues. Germline V gene sequence: CDR1 SGHRS, CDR2 YFSETQ. V was pared by 1 base and J by 7 bases, with 13 bases of the junction left unmatched. The CDR3 sequence: CASSLMLTGQGFGGYTF. In DNA, the CDR3 is TGCGCCAGCAGCTTGATGTTGACGGGACAGGGGTTTGGTGGCTACACCTTC. Full variable domain (rest looked up from reference TRBV5-1 and TRBJ1-2): KAGVTQTPRYLIKTRGQQVTLSCSPISGHRSVSWYQQTPGQGLQFLFEYFSETQRNKGNFPGRFSGRQFSNSRSEMNVSTLELGDSALYLCASSLMLTGQGFGGYTFGSGTRLTVV.

The gene calls are TRBV6-6 and TRBJ2-7, with 7 bases lining up with TRBD1. This CDR3 comprises 14 residues. Per the germline V gene, CDR1 is MNHNY and CDR2 is SVGAGI (reference sequence). V was pared by 2 bases and J by 1 base, with 2 bases of the junction left unmatched. For the CDR3, the DNA is TGTGCCAGCAGTTACCCGGGACAGTCCTACGAGCAGTACTTC. Its translation is CASSYPGQSYEQYF.

This chain joins TRBV3-1 (or the pseudogene TRBV3-2) and TRBJ2-2, with 8 bases that match TRBD1. Germline assignment: CDR1 LGHDT and CDR2 YNNKEL (reference sequence). The CDR3 length is 14 residues. V shed 4 bases, J shed 6 bases, and the junction held 4 bases outside the gene matches. The CDR3 here is CASSLSDRAGELFF. As DNA, the CDR3 is TGTGCCAGCAGCCTATCGGACAGGGCCGGGGAGCTGTTTTTT.

The chain joins TRBV5-1 to TRBJ2-7; D gene ambiguous. Looked up from germline, CDR1 is SGHRS and CDR2 is YFSETQ. This CDR3 spans 16 amino acids. Trimming cost V 3 bases and J 0 bases, with 16 bases left between them. The CDR3 region is CASSYLPEMPSYEQYF. CDR3 nucleotides: TGCGCCAGCAGCTACCTACCGGAGATGCCCTCCTACGAGCAGTACTTC.

This clone was picked up a small number of times. CDR3 DNA: TGCGCCGAAGCCAGGGGCCTGGGAGAAAAACTGTTTTTT. This codes for CAEARGLGEKLFF. The chain is built from TRBV10-1 and TRBJ1-4; D may be TRBD1 (6 bases). In germline, CDR1 is WNHNN, CDR2 SYGVQD (reference sequence). Trimming pared 11 bases from V and 8 bases from J, leaving 18 bases between. The CDR3 is 13 residues long.

Comment on this clone: Other nucleotide sequences in the sample specify the same CDR3. This chain connects TRBV6-5 to TRBJ1-5; the match to TRBD1 covers 9 bases. Looked up from germline, CDR1 is MNHEY and CDR2 is SVGAGI. With 8 bases clipped from V and 5 bases from J, the junction kept 1 base outside the gene matches. The CDR3 sequence is 12 residues long. CDR3 sequence: CASRDRDQPQHF. CDR3 sequence (DNA): TGTGCCAGCCGGGACAGGGATCAGCCCCAGCATTTT.

The CDR3 loop is CAISEGGLAGAGELFF. DNA of the CDR3: TGTGCCATCAGTGAGGGAGGACTAGCGGGAGCGGGGGAGCTGTTTTTT. J is TRBJ2-2 and V is TRBV10-3; TRBD2 matches 13 bases. J gave up 8 bases and V 2 bases, and 5 bases lay outside the gene matches. The CDR3 runs 16 residues. CDR1 is ENHRY, CDR2 SYGVKD, per germline.

The chain carries TRBV12-3 or TRBV12-4 and TRBJ1-1; TRBD1 might be the D (6 bases). This CDR3 comprises 13 residues. V was pared by 5 bases and J by 0 bases, with 7 bases between. The CDR3 DNA reads TGTGCCAGCAGTCGGACAGTGAACACTGAAGCTTTCTTT. This gives the protein CASSRTVNTEAFF.

The chain couples TRBV5-1 to TRBJ2-2; a possible D gene is TRBD1 (5 bases). Germline loops: CDR1 SGHRS, CDR2 YFSETQ. The CDR3 runs 16 residues. V was clipped by 5 bases and J by 2 bases, with 16 bases between them. Here the CDR3 reads CASSLWLDSNTGELFF. CDR3 bases: TGCGCCAGCAGTTTGTGGCTTGACAGCAACACCGGGGAGCTGTTTTTT. Drawing the rest from reference TRBV5-1 and TRBJ2-2, the complete variable domain is KAGVTQTPRYLIKTRGQQVTLSCSPISGHRSVSWYQQTPGQGLQFLFEYFSETQRNKGNFPGRFSGRQFSNSRSEMNVSTLELGDSALYLCASSLWLDSNTGELFFGEGSRLTVL.